This passage covers 23 T cell receptor beta chains from one sample sequenced in a study of T cell responses to AZD1222 COVID-19 vaccine. This table comes from immunoSEQ multiplex PCR, and its TCRdb copy is limited to in-frame clones, with some not included. The sample includes some 150,000 clones. The sample consisted of peripheral blood. These receptors were taken from an adult in good health.

The rearrangement joins TRBV19 to TRBJ2-7; 9 nucleotides agree with TRBD2. The V gene end was trimmed by 5 bases and the J gene end by 0 bases; junction bases not matched to a gene: 5. The CDR3 sequence is 15 residues long. Germline values: CDR1 LNHDA, CDR2 SQIVND (reference sequence). CDR3 residues: CASSPERGASYEQYF. The CDR3 bases are TGTGCCAGTAGTCCTGAGCGGGGGGCCTCCTACGAGCAGTACTTC.

The V and J genes are TRBV4-2 and TRBJ2-1, with TRBD2 matching 7 bases. Germline V gives CDR1 LGHNA, CDR2 YNFKEQ. J lost 0 bases, V lost 0 bases, and 8 bases had no gene match. The CDR3 length is 18 residues. The CDR3, as DNA: TGTGCCAGCAGCCAAGATGATGGAGGACTAGACTCCTACAATGAGCAGTTCTTC. This encodes CASSQDDGGLDSYNEQFF.

The rearrangement uses TRBV2 and TRBJ1-5, with D possibly matching TRBD1 (5 bases). Germline CDR1 and CDR2: SNHLY and FYNNEI. The CDR3 spans 14 residues. Trimming pared 2 bases from V and 4 bases from J, leaving 9 bases between. The DNA of the CDR3 is TGTGCCAGCAGTGAAAGGAGGGGAAATCAGCCCCAGCATTTT. This sequence encodes CASSERRGNQPQHF.

V and J are TRBV10-2 and TRBJ1-6; D not certain. The CDR3 consists of 15 residues. Germline loops: CDR1 WSHSY, CDR2 SAAADI. Trimming cost V 7 bases and J 6 bases, with 16 bases left between them. In nucleotides, the CDR3 is TGCGCCAGCACTGGACCCGGGGAGTTTAATTCACCCCTCCACTTT. Protein sequence: CASTGPGEFNSPLHF.

The chain carries TRBV5-1 and TRBJ1-1; TRBD1 matches at 7 bases. Germline CDR1 reads SGHRS; CDR2 reads YFSETQ. The CDR3 runs to 14 residues. V was pared by 4 bases and J by 3 bases, with 6 bases of the junction left unmatched. The CDR3 here is CASSPTGAYTEAFF. In DNA, the CDR3 is TGCGCCAGCAGCCCCACAGGGGCATACACTGAAGCTTTCTTT.

The chain uses TRBV14 and TRBJ1-6, with a possible D match to TRBD1 (5 bases). This CDR3 has 15 residues. V lost 1 base to trimming and J lost 7 bases, with 11 bases between them. The V gene's germline CDR1 is SGHDN and CDR2 FVKESK. The CDR3 region has the DNA TGTGCCAGCAGCCAAGCGGGACGGAAGAATTCACCCCTCCACTTT. As protein: CASSQAGRKNSPLHF.

This chain links TRBV10-3 with TRBJ2-7; D perhaps matches TRBD1 (5 bases). Germline V CDR1 and CDR2: ENHRY, SYGVKD. V gave up 2 bases and J gave up 7 bases, with 15 bases separating them. This CDR3 contains 14 residues. CDR3: CAISEEGHSGEQYF. DNA of the CDR3: TGTGCCATCAGTGAGGAAGGACACTCCGGGGAGCAGTACTTC.

The chain couples TRBV19 to TRBJ1-2; TRBD1 might be the D (5 bases). The CDR3 contains 14 residues. V was shortened by 6 bases and J by 5 bases, with 16 bases between the two germline ends. Germline loops: CDR1 LNHDA, CDR2 SQIVND (reference sequence). The CDR3 DNA reads as TGTGCCAGTAGGACGGGGGGTCGGAGATATGGCTACACCTTC. Its translation: CASRTGGRRYGYTF.

The chain employs TRBV25-1 and TRBJ2-5; 8 bases fit TRBD1. V trimming: 7 bases; J trimming: 4 bases; junction bases outside the gene matches: 20. The germline V gene encodes CDR1 MGHDK and CDR2 SYGVNS. The CDR3 covers 18 residues. The CDR3 region is CASIDRGDFIKYRETQYF. In nucleotides, the CDR3 is TGTGCCAGCATCGACAGGGGAGACTTTATCAAGTATAGAGAGACCCAGTACTTC.

In nucleotides, the CDR3 is TGTGCCAGCAGCTTAGGAAGGACTAGCGGGGGGGCGAGCACCGGGGAGCTGTTTTTT. Its protein product is CASSLGRTSGGASTGELFF. The V call is TRBV7-7, the J call TRBJ2-2; TRBD2 matches 15 bases. CDR1 is SSHAT, CDR2 FNYEAQ, per germline (reference sequence). The CDR3 is made up of 19 amino acids. V lost 1 base, J lost 4 bases, and 7 bases stayed unmatched.

The rearrangement links TRBV5-4 to TRBJ1-1; D ambiguous. Germline-derived CDR1 and CDR2 are SGHNT and YYREEE (reference sequence). Deletions cut 2 bases from V and 0 bases from J, with 17 bases between. The CDR3 runs 17 residues. The CDR3 coding sequence is TGTGCCAGCAGCTTCGGGATTTCGGGTCGCGTGAACACTGAAGCTTTCTTT. Protein sequence: CASSFGISGRVNTEAFF.

The chain carries TRBV11-2 and TRBJ1-2; TRBD1 might be the D (5 bases). Germline V gene sequence: CDR1 SGHAT, CDR2 FQNNGV. The CDR3 has 14 residues. Trimming pared 3 bases from V and 6 bases from J, leaving 14 bases between. DNA of the CDR3: TGTGCCAGCAGCTTTCCCCGGGACGGAGATGGCTACACCTTC. It yields the protein CASSFPRDGDGYTF.

CDR3 region: CASSQVWGLTGELFF. For the CDR3, the DNA is TGCGCCAGCAGCCAAGTGTGGGGGCTCACCGGGGAGCTGTTTTTT. The V call is TRBV4-1, the J call TRBJ2-2; TRBD1 might be the D (6 bases). This CDR3 has 15 residues. The V end was cut by 1 base, the J end by 4 bases, with 10 bases between. The V gene's germline CDR1 is MGHRA and CDR2 YSYEKL.

The chain has TRBV15 and TRBJ1-4; D is ambiguous. CDR3 length: 13 amino acids. V was trimmed by 9 bases and J by 6 bases, leaving 14 bases between them. Germline V lookup: CDR1 LNHNV, CDR2 YYDKDF (reference sequence). CDR3 sequence: CATSGGLYEKLFF. DNA of the CDR3: TGTGCCACATCAGGAGGGTTGTATGAAAAACTGTTTTTT.

The rearrangement links TRBV2 to TRBJ1-2; 7 positions match TRBD1. The CDR3 has 15 amino acids. Germline V gene sequence: CDR1 SNHLY, CDR2 FYNNEI. J lost 1 base, V lost 7 bases, and 9 bases had no gene match. The CDR3 sequence is CASTKGGDSNYGYTF. In DNA form, the CDR3 reads TGTGCCAGCACCAAAGGCGGGGACAGTAACTATGGCTACACCTTC.

Details on this clone: An end of the junction does not agree with germline; a read error may underlie this. This sequence joins TRBV19 and TRBJ1-5; D unclear. The V gene's germline CDR1 is LNHDA and CDR2 SQIVND (reference sequence). CDR3 length: 13 amino acids. CDR3 sequence reads: CASSVDSNQPQHF. CDR3 nucleotide sequence: TGTGCCAGTAGTGTAGATAGCAATCAGCCCCAGCATTTT.

CDR3 bases: TGTGCCACCATACGACAGGTCGGAAACGCAGATACGCAGTATTTT. It encodes CATIRQVGNADTQYF. The V gene is TRBV6-5, the J gene TRBJ2-3; D is perhaps TRBD1 (6 bases). CDR1 and CDR2 from the germline V gene are MNHEY and SVGAGI. Trimming cost V 10 bases and J 4 bases, with 21 bases left between them. The CDR3 totals 15 residues.

The rearrangement uses TRBV28 and TRBJ2-3; no clear D gene. The germline CDR1 and CDR2 sequences are MDHEN and SYDVKM. The CDR3 length is 12 residues. The V end lost 6 bases, the J end lost 0 bases, and 4 bases lay between the germline ends. DNA of the CDR3: TGTGCCAGCAGGGGAAGCACAGATACGCAGTATTTT. Its protein is CASRGSTDTQYF.

The chain combines TRBV13 with TRBJ2-7; D is unresolved. This CDR3 contains 12 residues. The V gene lost 3 bases and the J gene lost 3 bases, with 6 bases spanning the gap. Germline lookup yields CDR1 PRHDT and CDR2 FYEKMQ (reference sequence). For the CDR3, the DNA is TGTGCCAGCAGCTTCCAATACTACGAGCAGTACTTC. Translating it yields CASSFQYYEQYF.

This sequence joins TRBV29-1 and TRBJ1-1, with D tentatively TRBD1 (6 bases). CDR1 is SQVTM and CDR2 is ANQGSEA in the germline V gene. The CDR3 covers 12 residues. The V gene lost 0 bases and the J gene lost 6 bases, with 8 bases spanning the gap. The CDR3 DNA reads as TGCAGCGTTGAAGATCAGGGGTCTGAAGCTTTCTTT. Translation gives CSVEDQGSEAFF.

J is TRBJ2-3 and V is TRBV4-1; perhaps TRBD2 as D (6 bases). V dropped 1 base and J dropped 2 bases, with 25 bases sitting between them. CDR1 is MGHRA, CDR2 YSYEKL, per germline. The CDR3 consists of 20 residues. Written as DNA, the CDR3 is TGCGCCAGCAGCCAAGTGAAACCCGGACTATCCCTCCTGTCCACAGATACGCAGTATTTT. As protein: CASSQVKPGLSLLSTDTQYF.

The chain employs TRBV6-5 and TRBJ2-3; 14 bases line up with TRBD2. CDR1 is MNHEY and CDR2 is SVGAGI in the germline V gene. This CDR3 has 15 residues. V was clipped by 5 bases and J by 3 bases; unmatched bases: 1. CDR3 nucleotide sequence: TGTGCCAGCAGTCGGACTAGCGGGGGGACAGATACGCAGTATTTT. This translates into CASSRTSGGTDTQYF.

The chain employs TRBV2 and TRBJ2-7; D is unclear. Germline V lookup: CDR1 SNHLY, CDR2 FYNNEI. The CDR3 spans 14 residues. V dropped 6 bases and J dropped 0 bases, with 12 bases sitting between them. CDR3 bases: TGTGCCAGCAGGTCGTTGGGTAACTCCTACGAGCAGTACTTC. Its protein product is CASRSLGNSYEQYF.